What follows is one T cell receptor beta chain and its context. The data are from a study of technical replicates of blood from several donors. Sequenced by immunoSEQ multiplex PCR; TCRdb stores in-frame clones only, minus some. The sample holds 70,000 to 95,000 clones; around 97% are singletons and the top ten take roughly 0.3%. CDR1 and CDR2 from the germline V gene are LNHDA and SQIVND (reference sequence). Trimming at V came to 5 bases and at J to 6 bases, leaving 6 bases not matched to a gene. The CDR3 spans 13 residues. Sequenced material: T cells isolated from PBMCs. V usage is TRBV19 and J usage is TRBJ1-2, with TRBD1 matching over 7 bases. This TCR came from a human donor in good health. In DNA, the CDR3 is TGTGCCAGTAGTTTATTCAGGGGGAATGGCTACACCTTC. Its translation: CASSLFRGNGYTF.